This T cell receptor (beta chain) came from a study of patients and donors after allogeneic stem cell transplantation. MiXCR was run by TCRdb on the RT-PCR reads, yielding one entry per CDR3 protein. Of 150,000 to 250,000 distinct CDR3 sequences in the sample, roughly 40% are singletons; the top ten hold about 35%. The V and J ends lost 7 bases and 6 bases respectively, with 18 bases between them. CDR1 is MNHEY and CDR2 is SVGAGI in the germline V gene. This CDR3 has 15 residues. V usage is TRBV6-5 and J usage is TRBJ2-2; TRBD2 might be the D (7 bases). The sequence came from a human donor who was either an allogeneic HSCT recipient or a stem cell or donor lymphocyte infusion donor (not recorded which). It is not recorded whose cells these are; they may come from a transplant donor. Material for sequencing was blood, either unsorted or a sorted T cell fraction (not recorded which). DNA for the CDR3: TGTGCCAGCACCGAGGGGGGGCAGTCCCCCGGGGAGCTGTTTTTT. As protein: CASTEGGQSPGELFF.